The clone carrying this T cell receptor beta chain was recorded once. Its antigen is undetermined. The entry originates in a study of radiotherapy plus CTLA-4 blockade in lung cancer. Points from the study as a whole: The best predictor of response was reported to be early blood T cell clone dynamics, with interferon-beta. There was expansion of tumor-derived TCR clones in blood after radiotherapy plus ipilimumab.

Sequenced by immunoSEQ multiplex PCR; TCRdb stores in-frame clones only, minus some. Among roughly 98,000 clones listed, approximately 83% were seen once. Trimming at V came to 4 bases and at J to 2 bases, leaving 8 bases not matched to a gene. The CDR3 spans 17 residues. The germline gives CDR1 LNHDA, CDR2 SQIVND (reference sequence). The sequences come from peripheral blood, collected from a patient treated with radiotherapy plus ipilimumab. The rearrangement links TRBV19 to TRBJ2-2; TRBD1 matches 9 bases. This sequence originates from a human donor with non-small cell lung cancer that progressed on radiotherapy plus ipilimumab. In nucleotides, the CDR3 is TGTGCCAGTAGTACAATCCGGGACAGGGTAAACACCGGGGAGCTGTTTTTT. Residues: CASSTIRDRVNTGELFF. The variable domain in full, with the rest retrieved from reference TRBV19 and TRBJ2-2, is DGGITQSPKYLFRKEGQNVTLSCEQNLNHDAMYWYRQDPGQGLRLIYYSQIVNDFQKGDIAEGYSVSREKKESFPLTVTSAQKNPTAFYLCASSTIRDRVNTGELFFGEGSRLTVL.